The 19 T cell receptor beta chains in this list originate from one sample, sequenced in a study of CD8+ T cells in alopecia areata. Sequencing relied on a cDNA template that was reverse transcribed from extracted RNA. Assay used: immunoSEQ multiplex PCR; TCRdb lists only in-frame clones, some missing. The sample has under 35,000 clones; 60% to 85% are singletons. The sample was NKG2D-low CD8+ T cells sorted from blood. These receptors all come from a human donor with alopecia areata.

The chain recombines TRBV27 with TRBJ1-2; possible D gene TRBD1, 6 bases. Trimming left V 4 bases short and J 2 bases short, with 17 bases between. CDR1 and CDR2 (germline): MNHEY, SMNVEV (reference sequence). The CDR3 covers 16 residues. The CDR3: CASSSRVDRKNYGYTF. The CDR3 coding sequence is TGTGCCAGCAGTTCTCGCGTGGACAGAAAAAACTATGGCTACACCTTC.

The chain combines TRBV5-1 with TRBJ1-1, with 7 bases that match TRBD1. Germline V gene lookup returns CDR1 SGHRS and CDR2 YFSETQ. J lost 0 bases, V lost 4 bases, and 9 bases had no gene match. The CDR3 spans 16 residues. As DNA, the CDR3 is TGCGCCAGCAGCCTGGGAGACAGGGAGGTGAACACTGAAGCTTTCTTT. Translated: CASSLGDREVNTEAFF.

The CDR3 DNA sequence: TGCGCCAGCACACCGGGACTAGGCTCCTACGAGCAGTACTTC. Its protein is CASTPGLGSYEQYF. The chain couples TRBV4-3 to TRBJ2-7, with TRBD2 matching over 8 bases. V dropped 7 bases and J dropped 0; count of bases not matched to a gene: 5. Germline CDR1 is LGHNA and CDR2 is YSLEER. The CDR3 is 14 amino acids.

The V and J genes are TRBV4-3 and TRBJ2-1; D gene unclear. The V end was cut by 2 bases, the J end by 2 bases, with 13 bases between. This CDR3 spans 16 amino acids. Germline V gene lookup returns CDR1 LGHNA and CDR2 YSLEER. The CDR3 loop is CASSQTPGFPYNEQFF. The CDR3 bases are TGCGCCAGCAGCCAAACACCAGGTTTCCCCTACAATGAGCAGTTCTTC.

The gene calls are TRBV6-1 and TRBJ2-3; no clear D. Germline V gene sequence: CDR1 MNHNS, CDR2 SASEGT. The CDR3 is 13 amino acids. V was cut by 5 bases and J by 2 bases, with 8 bases left in between. The CDR3: CASSSGDTDTQYF. CDR3 DNA: TGTGCCAGCAGTTCTGGGGACACAGATACGCAGTATTTT.

The gene calls are TRBV29-1 and TRBJ1-1; 9 bases map to TRBD1. The CDR3 contains 15 residues. The germline gives CDR1 SQVTM, CDR2 ANQGSEA. The V segment lost 0 bases and the J segment 6 bases; nucleotides outside the gene matches: 8. For the CDR3, the DNA is TGCAGCGTTGAAGAGTTGGGGACAGGGTACGCTGAAGCTTTCTTT. Protein product: CSVEELGTGYAEAFF.

Regarding this clone: One end of the junction varies from germline; a read error may be responsible. The chain has TRBV29-1 and TRBJ2-3; D perhaps matches TRBD1 (5 bases). This CDR3 contains 13 residues. CDR1 and CDR2 (germline): SQVTM, ANQGSEA. CDR3 residues: CSAEDRNTDTQYF. The CDR3 DNA reads as TGCAGCGCTGAAGACAGAAATACAGATACGCAGTATTTT.

This sequence joins TRBV25-1 and TRBJ2-2; D is ambiguous. Looked up from germline, CDR1 is MGHDK and CDR2 is SYGVNS. The CDR3 has 14 amino acids. V shed 10 bases and J shed 1 base, with 13 bases lying between them. CDR3 nucleotide sequence: TGTGCCACCTGGCGAGACGGGAACACCGGGGAGCTGTTTTTT. It yields the protein CATWRDGNTGELFF.

The chain is built from TRBV29-1 and TRBJ2-7; maybe TRBD1 (5 bases). Germline CDR1 and CDR2: SQVTM and ANQGSEA. The V end was cut by 4 bases, the J end by 0 bases, with 13 bases between. The CDR3 is made up of 14 amino acids. This chain's CDR3 is CSVVGPTSSYEQYF. CDR3 in DNA: TGCAGCGTTGTGGGGCCGACGAGCTCCTACGAGCAGTACTTC.

V and J are TRBV29-1 and TRBJ2-3, with TRBD2 identical over 11 bases. V dropped 6 bases and J dropped 0; count of bases not matched to a gene: 11. This CDR3 comprises 17 residues. The V gene's germline CDR1 is SQVTM and CDR2 ANQGSEA. As DNA, the CDR3 is TGCAGCGTCGTTTTACTAGCGGGAGTCATTAGCACAGATACGCAGTATTTT. Translation: CSVVLLAGVISTDTQYF.

This sequence joins TRBV4-2 and TRBJ2-4; 8 positions agree with TRBD1. V gave up 4 bases and J gave up 8 bases; unmatched junction bases: 13. CDR1 is LGHNA, CDR2 YNFKEQ, per germline. The CDR3 covers 16 residues. CDR3 in amino acids: CASSPSPGGGLDIQYF. The CDR3 DNA reads as TGTGCCAGCAGCCCTAGTCCAGGGGGCGGTTTGGACATTCAGTACTTC.

This clone appeared once. The chain uses TRBV7-9 and TRBJ2-7, with a weak D call TRBD1 (8 bases). V was trimmed by 1 base and J by 13 bases, leaving 14 bases between them. CDR3 length equals 12 residues. Germline CDR1 SEHNR, CDR2 FQNEAQ (reference sequence). The CDR3 here is CASSLGTGTTYF. In DNA, the CDR3 is TGTGCCAGCAGCTTAGGGACAGGGACTACCTACTTC.

CDR3 nucleotide sequence: TGTGCCAGCAGTCAAACATACGCGGGGAACACTGAAGCTTTCTTT. It specifies CASSQTYAGNTEAFF. The rearrangement joins TRBV6-5 to TRBJ1-1; D is undetermined. Germline assignment: CDR1 MNHEY and CDR2 SVGAGI. Trimming took 5 bases from V and 1 from J, leaving 14 bases between them. The CDR3 has 15 residues.

The chain links TRBV9 to TRBJ1-6; possibly TRBD1 for D (5 bases). From germline, CDR1 is SGDLS and CDR2 YYNGEE. The CDR3 has 13 residues. Trimming removed 6 bases from V and 13 bases from J, with 17 bases in between. CDR3 protein: CASTGQGLSPLHF. Written as DNA, the CDR3 is TGTGCCAGCACCGGGCAGGGCCTGAGCCCCCTCCACTTT.

The CDR3 bases are TGTGCCACCGGGGCCGGGACAGGGTACTACGAGCAGTACTTC. Its translation: CATGAGTGYYEQYF. The J gene is TRBJ2-7, the V gene TRBV27, with 9 bases identical to TRBD1. The CDR3 contains 14 residues. Germline trimming cut 10 bases from V and 3 bases from J; bases unmatched to any gene: 10. From germline, CDR1 is MNHEY and CDR2 SMNVEV (reference sequence).

The rearrangement links TRBV29-1 to TRBJ2-7; 14 positions match TRBD2. The CDR3 is made up of 15 amino acids. V shed 4 bases and J 1 base; nucleotides not matched to a gene: 3. Germline CDR1 reads SQVTM; CDR2 reads ANQGSEA. CDR3 sequence (DNA): TGCAGCGTTGTGACTAGCGGGAGGGAGTCCTACGAGCAGTACTTC. It is translated as CSVVTSGRESYEQYF.

The genes are TRBV7-9 and TRBJ1-5, with no clear D. Trimming left V 1 base short and J 5 bases short, with 6 bases between. Germline V gives CDR1 SEHNR, CDR2 FQNEAQ (reference sequence). The CDR3 contains 13 residues. CDR3 protein: CASSLEGDQPQHF. CDR3 sequence (DNA): TGTGCCAGCAGCTTAGAAGGAGATCAGCCCCAGCATTTT.

The chain recombines TRBV5-1 with TRBJ2-7, with D perhaps TRBD2 (6 bases). The V gene's germline CDR1 is SGHRS and CDR2 YFSETQ. The CDR3 is 13 amino acids. Trimming left V 1 base short and J 4 bases short, with 9 bases between. CDR3 in DNA: TGCGCCAGCAGCTTGACGGGGGTATACGAGCAGTACTTC. Protein sequence: CASSLTGVYEQYF.

The V and J genes are TRBV6-1 and TRBJ2-1; D may be TRBD1 (5 bases). This CDR3 region has 13 residues. Germline-derived CDR1 and CDR2 are MNHNS and SASEGT. The V and J ends lost 10 bases and 7 bases respectively, with 17 bases between them. CDR3 DNA: TGTGCCACCCAACCGACAGAGGCTAATGAGCAGTTCTTC. Its translation: CATQPTEANEQFF.